These T cell receptor beta chains were read from a single sample in a study of blood T cells in healthy people across ages. TCRdb redid the calling of the 5' RACE reads with MiXCR, one entry per CDR3 protein. The data show about 1.6 million distinct CDR3 sequences, around 35% seen once. Sample: blood. The receptors were gathered from a woman in her twenties or thirties in good health. Both conserved end residues are part of each CDR3. D genes are given only for firm matches. Clone size is stated in some rows and not others, as once, few, many or a class when expanded.

V gene	clone size	D gene	J gene	CDR3 DNA	CDR3 protein
TRBV20-1	few	NA	TRBJ1-5	TGCAGTGCTAGTCCCTTAGGGGGAGATGGGCCCCAGCATTTT	CSASPLGGDGPQHF
TRBV12-3/TRBV12-4	NA	TRBD1	TRBJ2-7	TGTGCCAGCAGTTTCACGGGACAGGGCTACGAGCAGTACTTC	CASSFTGQGYEQYF
TRBV20-1	few	NA	TRBJ2-6	TGCAGTGCTATCGGGCAGGGTAAAACTGGGGCCAACGTCCTGACTTTC	CSAIGQGKTGANVLTF
TRBV30	NA	NA	TRBJ2-7	TGTGCCTGGGATGAGAGTACCTACGAGCAGTACTTC	CAWDESTYEQYF
TRBV3-1	NA	NA	TRBJ2-7	TGTGCCAGCAGCCAGGGGGGTAGTCGTAGGGGCTACGAGCAGTACTTC	CASSQGGSRRGYEQYF
TRBV14	few	TRBD2	TRBJ2-1	TGTGCCAGCAGCCAAGATGGGCGGGAGTATTACAATGAGCAGTTCTTC	CASSQDGREYYNEQFF
TRBV7-9	few	NA	TRBJ2-7	TGTGCCAGCAGCTACCAGGTATACGAGCAGTACTTC	CASSYQVYEQYF
TRBV5-1	many	TRBD1	TRBJ1-2	TGCGCCAGCAGCTTGGAAAGGGGGCTCAACTATGGCTACACCTTC	CASSLERGLNYGYTF
TRBV7-2	NA	TRBD1	TRBJ1-4	TGTGCCAGCAGCTTAGTACACAGGGGAACTAATGAAAAACTGTTTTTT	CASSLVHRGTNEKLFF
TRBV27	NA	NA	TRBJ2-7	TGTGCCAGCAGTTTATCGGGTCTTAGCGAGCAGTACTTC	CASSLSGLSEQYF
TRBV21-1	NA	NA	TRBJ2-7	TGTGCCAGCAGCAAAGTGCTTCGACTCCTCCACGAGCAGTACTTC	CASSKVLRLLHEQYF
TRBV5-4	NA	NA	TRBJ2-1	TGTGCCAGCAGCTCGTCATGGGGGGGCCGGTGGAATGAGCAGTTCTTC	CASSSSWGGRWNEQFF
TRBV24-1	NA	NA	TRBJ2-6	TGTGCCACCAGTGATGCGAGGACTGGGGCCAACGTCCTGACTTTC	CATSDARTGANVLTF
TRBV28	NA	TRBD1	TRBJ1-1	TGTGCCAGCAGTTTATCAGGGGGCCTCACTGAAGCTTTCTTT	CASSLSGGLTEAFF
TRBV18	few	NA	TRBJ2-7	TGTGCCAGCTCACCACCGGGAACCAACGAGCAGTACTTC	CASSPPGTNEQYF
TRBV9	NA	NA	TRBJ2-3	TGTGCCAGCAGCGCCCACCTTTCGGACAGGACTACAGATATGCAGTATTTT	CASSAHLSDRTTDMQYF
TRBV27	few	TRBD2	TRBJ2-5	TGTGCATCCGGCGGGGGGGTGTTTGAGACCCAGTACTTC	CASGGGVFETQYF
TRBV28	NA	TRBD2	TRBJ2-7	TGTGCCAGCAAGAAGAGCGGGAGCTCCTACGAGCAGTACTTC	CASKKSGSSYEQYF
TRBV5-1	few	TRBD2	TRBJ2-1	TGCGCCAGCAGACCCTACCTAGCGGGAGCCTCTCCCAATGAGCAGTTCTTC	CASRPYLAGASPNEQFF
TRBV10-3	NA	TRBD1	TRBJ2-6	TGTGCCATCACTAGGGGGGACAGGGGCTCTGGGGCCAACGTCCTGACTTTC	CAITRGDRGSGANVLTF
TRBV29-1	NA	NA	TRBJ2-7	TGCTCAGGGCGTAAGGTAATGGACAATGAGCAGTACTTC	CSGRKVMDNEQYF
TRBV5-1	many	NA	TRBJ2-5	TGCGCCAGCAGCCCAGCCGTGAGGGAGACCCAGTACTTC	CASSPAVRETQYF
TRBV7-9	few	NA	TRBJ2-3	TGTGCCAGCAGCTTAGGCGGGGCTACTAGCACAGATACGCAGTATTTT	CASSLGGATSTDTQYF
TRBV11-2	NA	NA	TRBJ2-4	TGTGCCAGCAGCTTCCCCCCAGGGGCCTTAGCCAAAAACATTCAGTACTTC	CASSFPPGALAKNIQYF
TRBV4-1	NA	TRBD2	TRBJ2-1	TGCGCCAGCACAAAAAAGGGACCGGGACTAGTTCTTGGCAATGAGCAGTTCTTC	CASTKKGPGLVLGNEQFF
TRBV7-8	NA	NA	TRBJ2-1	TGTGCCAGCAGCTGGACGACGGAAAATGAGCAGTTCTTC	CASSWTTENEQFF
TRBV20-1	few	TRBD1	TRBJ2-7	TGCAGTGCGCAGGGACAGACCTACGAGCAGTACTTC	CSAQGQTYEQYF
TRBV6-1	NA	TRBD2	TRBJ2-1	TGTGCCAGCAGTGAATTGGTGTGGGGGGGAGCGGCCTCCAATGAGCAGTTCTTC	CASSELVWGGAASNEQFF
TRBV6-1	few	TRBD1	TRBJ1-1	TGTGCCAGCAGTTCCGGACAGGCAGAGAACACTGAAGCTTTCTTT	CASSSGQAENTEAFF
TRBV11-2	NA	TRBD1	TRBJ2-7	TGTGCCAGCAGCCCCACCCGGACAGGATCCTACGAGCAGTACTTC	CASSPTRTGSYEQYF
TRBV20-1	once	TRBD1	TRBJ1-4	TGCAGTGCCATCCGGGACAGGGCTGAAAGACTGTTTTTT	CSAIRDRAERLFF
TRBV6-5	few	NA	TRBJ2-3	TGTGCCAGCAGTTACGGGCAGTGGTCGGATACGCAGTATTTT	CASSYGQWSDTQYF
TRBV7-9	NA	TRBD2	TRBJ2-5	TGTGCCAGCAGCATCTTAACGGGAGGGGATAAGGAGACCCAGTACTTC	CASSILTGGDKETQYF
TRBV5-1	NA	TRBD2	TRBJ2-1	TGCGCCAGCAGCTTGAAGCTAGCGGGAGCGGATGAGCAGTTCTTC	CASSLKLAGADEQFF
TRBV2	NA	TRBD2	TRBJ2-3	TGTGCCAGCAGAGGGGGACTAGCGGGGGTGGATACGCAGTATTTT	CASRGGLAGVDTQYF
TRBV6-1	NA	TRBD1	TRBJ1-5	TGTGCCAGCAACCCGACAGGGGTCGTCAATCAGCCCCAGCATTTT	CASNPTGVVNQPQHF
TRBV28	NA	NA	TRBJ2-7	TGTGCCAGCAGTCCCGACAGTCCCGATGGATCCTACGAGCAGTACTTC	CASSPDSPDGSYEQYF
TRBV9	NA	TRBD1	TRBJ1-2	TGTGCCAGCAGCACGGACAGGCCCTGGGATGGCTACACCTTC	CASSTDRPWDGYTF
TRBV5-1	NA	NA	TRBJ1-4	TGCGCCAGCAGCTACCGGACGCTTTATGAAAAACTGTTTTTT	CASSYRTLYEKLFF
TRBV27	NA	TRBD1	TRBJ2-1	TGTGCCAGCAGCATGGACAGGGGGCTAGGCAATGAGCAGTTCTTC	CASSMDRGLGNEQFF
TRBV12-3/TRBV12-4	once	NA	TRBJ2-5	TGTGCCAGCAGTTATATTAGGTTTGATGGGCAGTACTTC	CASSYIRFDGQYF
TRBV30	NA	NA	TRBJ2-1	TGTGCCTGGACTCCTTCGGACAATGAGCAGTTCTTC	CAWTPSDNEQFF
TRBV29-1	NA	NA	TRBJ1-1	TGCAGCGTTCCTGGGGCCACTGAAGCTTTCTTT	CSVPGATEAFF
TRBV4-1	few	NA	TRBJ2-3	TGCGCCAGCAGCCGCTGGGGGGAGGACACCACAGATACGCAGTATTTT	CASSRWGEDTTDTQYF
TRBV29-1	NA	NA	TRBJ1-5	TGCAGCGTTGGAATTTCCGGGGATAGCAATCAGCCCCGGCATTTT	CSVGISGDSNQPRHF
TRBV6-1	NA	NA	TRBJ2-7	TGTGCCAGCAGTGTCGGCAGGGGTATAGCCTACGAGCAGTACTTC	CASSVGRGIAYEQYF
TRBV9	NA	NA	TRBJ1-1	TGTGCCAGCAGCATCTGGGACAACATGAACACTGAAGCTTTCTTT	CASSIWDNMNTEAFF
TRBV4-2	few	TRBD1	TRBJ1-2	TGTGCCAGCAGCCAAGAGGAGGGACAGGGGACCTATGGCTACACCTTC	CASSQEEGQGTYGYTF
TRBV24-1	once	TRBD2	TRBJ2-1	TGTGCCACCAGTGATAGGTTTAATCGGGGGGGCTATGAGCAGTTCTTC	CATSDRFNRGGYEQFF
TRBV4-2	NA	TRBD2	TRBJ2-2	TGTGCCAGCAGCCAAGGTGTCCTAGCGGGAAACACCGGGGAGCTGTTTTTT	CASSQGVLAGNTGELFF
TRBV7-7	NA	TRBD2	TRBJ2-1	TGTGCCAGCAGCTTAGCTGCACAGACCGGGGGGGAACAGTTCTTC	CASSLAAQTGGEQFF
TRBV6-6	few	TRBD1	TRBJ2-7	TGTGCCAGCAGTCGACAGGGGGCCGAGCAGTACTTC	CASSRQGAEQYF
TRBV20-1	few	NA	TRBJ2-1	TGCAGTGCTATTCCTAGGCCTCCTTACAATGAGCAGTTCTTC	CSAIPRPPYNEQFF
TRBV5-1	few	NA	TRBJ1-5	TGCGCCAGCAGCATGGACAGTTATAGCAATCAGCCCCAGCATTTT	CASSMDSYSNQPQHF
TRBV4-1	few	NA	TRBJ1-5	TGCGCCAGCAGCCAGGTGGGCGAGAATCAGCCCCAGCATTTT	CASSQVGENQPQHF
TRBV29-1	NA	NA	TRBJ1-2	TGCCCCGACAAGGCCTACTATGGCTACACCTTC	CPDKAYYGYTF
TRBV5-1	few	NA	TRBJ2-7	TGCGCCAGCAGCTGGGAAGGGGGTACCTACGAGCAGTACTTC	CASSWEGGTYEQYF
TRBV7-9	few	TRBD1	TRBJ1-2	TGTGCCAGCACCGTCCACCGGGACAGGGTCGCTAACTATGGCTACACCTTC	CASTVHRDRVANYGYTF
TRBV9	NA	NA	TRBJ1-2	TGTGTCAGCAGCGCTAGCCCGGGGAGACCTAACTATGGCTACACCTTC	CVSSASPGRPNYGYTF